Presented here are 25 T cell receptor beta chains from one specimen sequenced in a study of T cells after yellow fever vaccination. MiXCR was run by TCRdb on the 5' RACE reads, yielding one entry per CDR3 protein. The data show fewer than 650,000 distinct CDR3 sequences, just over 20% seen once. The sequenced sample was PBMCs, obtained less than 25 days after the first yellow fever vaccination. The receptors were sampled from a man aged 18 to 30 who received the YFV17D yellow fever vaccine.

This clonotype has ten or more counts. This chain joins TRBV29-1 and TRBJ1-2; D perhaps matches TRBD1 (5 bases). The V and J ends lost 4 bases and 5 bases respectively, with 8 bases between them. The CDR3 has 11 residues. The germline gives CDR1 SQVTM, CDR2 ANQGSEA. The CDR3: CSVGQGYGYTF. The CDR3, as DNA: TGCAGCGTTGGCCAGGGATATGGCTACACCTTC.

The chain couples TRBV7-9 to TRBJ2-2; D is unresolved. The V and J ends lost 3 bases and 3 bases respectively, with 8 bases between them. The germline V gene encodes CDR1 SEHNR and CDR2 FQNEAQ (reference sequence). CDR3 length equals 14 residues. In DNA, the CDR3 is TGTGCCAGCAGCTTGATTTCATACACCGGGGAGCTGTTTTTT. Translating gives CASSLISYTGELFF. The entire variable domain, with the rest obtained from reference TRBV7-9 and TRBJ2-2, is as follows: DTGVSQNPRHKITKRGQNVTFRCDPISEHNRLYWYRQTLGQGPEFLTYFQNEAQLEKSRLLSDRFSAERPKGSFSTLEIQRTEQGDSAMYLCASSLISYTGELFFGEGSRLTVL.

The chain has TRBV7-9 and TRBJ1-1, with 9 nucleotides matching TRBD1. Trimming at V came to 6 bases and at J to 7 bases, leaving 9 bases not matched to a gene. The CDR3 is made up of 14 amino acids. Germline V CDR1 and CDR2: SEHNR, FQNEAQ (reference sequence). CDR3 sequence reads: CASRAGTGRGEAFF. The DNA for the CDR3 is TGTGCCAGCAGGGCGGGGACAGGGAGAGGTGAAGCTTTCTTT.

V gene TRBV19 combines with J gene TRBJ2-2; 10 bases are shared with TRBD1. V lost 3 bases, J lost 5 bases, and 6 bases stayed unmatched. Germline V gene lookup returns CDR1 LNHDA and CDR2 SQIVND (reference sequence). This CDR3 is built from 16 residues. This CDR3 is CASSIRWTGGTGELFF. The CDR3 bases are TGTGCCAGTAGTATTCGGTGGACAGGGGGGACCGGGGAGCTGTTTTTT.

The V gene is TRBV4-2, the J gene TRBJ2-1, with TRBD2 matching over 12 bases. Germline CDR1 is LGHNA and CDR2 is YNFKEQ. V gave up 4 bases and J gave up 2 bases; unmatched junction bases: 6. This CDR3 contains 17 residues. The CDR3 region has the DNA TGTGCCAGCAGCCCACGGACTAGCGGGGATGCCTACAATGAGCAGTTCTTC. This encodes CASSPRTSGDAYNEQFF.

This clonotype was picked up a small number of times. The chain uses TRBV15 and TRBJ2-3; perhaps TRBD2 as D (5 bases). In germline, CDR1 is LNHNV, CDR2 YYDKDF (reference sequence). V lost 5 bases, J lost 4 bases, and 13 bases lay in between. The CDR3 spans 14 residues. The DNA of the CDR3 is TGTGCCACCAGCTCCCGGACTGGATCAGATACGCAGTATTTT. The encoded protein is CATSSRTGSDTQYF.

This clonotype was detected a few times. V gene TRBV7-2 combines with J gene TRBJ2-7; D is uncertain. Germline V gives CDR1 SGHTA, CDR2 FQGNSA. This CDR3 region has 16 residues. Trimming removed 3 bases at V and 0 bases at J, with 15 bases between. CDR3 amino acids: CASSFLSPTISYEQYF. CDR3 coding DNA: TGTGCCAGCAGCTTTCTGTCACCCACCATCTCCTACGAGCAGTACTTC.

This clonotype has ten or more counts. The chain employs TRBV5-5 and TRBJ1-1; the D is unclear. Germline lookup yields CDR1 SGHKS and CDR2 YYEKEE (reference sequence). The V end was cut by 4 bases, the J end by 2 bases, with 15 bases between. The CDR3 has 15 amino acids. CDR3 DNA sequence: TGTGCCAGCAGCCTGGGCTGGGTCCAAAACACTGAAGCTTTCTTT. Encoded protein: CASSLGWVQNTEAFF.

V usage is TRBV6-1 and J usage is TRBJ2-5, with D tentatively TRBD1 (5 bases). The V gene's germline CDR1 is MNHNS and CDR2 SASEGT. Trimming left V 8 bases short and J 5 bases short, with 12 bases between. This CDR3 is 12 amino acids long. Here the CDR3 reads CASVQGYETQYF. CDR3 coding DNA: TGTGCCAGCGTGCAGGGATACGAGACCCAGTACTTC.

This clonotype was recorded a few times. The chain has TRBV19 and TRBJ2-3; TRBD2 is a possible D gene (5 bases). Deletions cut 6 bases from V and 2 bases from J, with 9 bases between. CDR1 is LNHDA and CDR2 is SQIVND in the germline V gene (reference sequence). The CDR3 loop spans 13 amino acids. The CDR3 loop is CASRLGLTDTQYF. In nucleotides, the CDR3 is TGTGCCAGTAGGCTAGGACTCACAGATACGCAGTATTTT.

V is TRBV7-6 and J is TRBJ2-3; 7 bases match TRBD2. The length of the CDR3 is 15 residues. Trimming took 2 bases from V and 4 from J; bases not matched to a gene: 6. Per germline, CDR1 SGHVS and CDR2 FNYEAQ. The CDR3 protein is CASSLTGGGADTQYF. For the CDR3, the DNA is TGTGCCAGCAGCTTAACGGGGGGAGGGGCAGATACGCAGTATTTT.

In this sample, this clonotype turned up a few times. The chain uses TRBV7-2 and TRBJ2-3; D might be TRBD1 or TRBD2, each matching 6 bases. CDR3 length: 16 residues. Germline CDR1 is SGHTA and CDR2 is FQGNSA. The V and J ends lost 4 bases and 6 bases respectively, with 20 bases between them. The CDR3 is CASSSRGWGAADTQYF. The CDR3 DNA sequence: TGTGCCAGCAGCTCCCGGGGGTGGGGGGCGGCTGATACGCAGTATTTT.

In its sample, this clonotype was seen a few times. The chain has TRBV7-9 and TRBJ2-1; a weak D match, TRBD1 (5 bases). V lost 1 base to trimming and J lost 7 bases, with 11 bases between them. CDR1 is SEHNR and CDR2 is FQNEAQ in the germline V gene (reference sequence). The CDR3 length is 14 residues. CDR3 DNA sequence: TGTGCCAGCAGCTTAGGAGTAGGGGTGAATGAGCAGTTCTTC. It codes for CASSLGVGVNEQFF.

The V call is TRBV5-1, the J call TRBJ2-7, with D perhaps matching TRBD2 (7 bases). V lost 0 bases and J lost 9, with 16 bases in between. The CDR3 is 14 residues long. CDR1 is SGHRS, CDR2 YFSETQ, per germline. The CDR3 DNA reads as TGCGCCAGCAGCTTGGACGGTGGGGGGGCGGGGCAGTACTTC. Protein product: CASSLDGGGAGQYF.

V is TRBV4-3 and J is TRBJ2-5; no firm D call. Germline CDR1 LGHNA, CDR2 YSLEER. The CDR3 totals 13 residues. V shed 4 bases and J shed 5 bases, with 11 bases lying between them. CDR3 protein: CASSRDFLETQYF. The CDR3 DNA sequence: TGCGCCAGCAGCCGAGATTTTCTGGAGACCCAGTACTTC.

The chain has TRBV7-2 and TRBJ1-5; 7 bases are shared with TRBD1. The CDR3 has 14 amino acids. Germline V gene lookup returns CDR1 SGHTA and CDR2 FQGNSA. V lost 5 bases to trimming and J lost 7 bases; unmatched junction nucleotides: 8. The DNA for the CDR3 is TGTGCCAGCAGCATATTGACAGGGCTGCAGCCCCAGCATTTT. This gives the protein CASSILTGLQPQHF.

V gene TRBV28 combines with J gene TRBJ1-1, with no clear D. From germline, CDR1 is MDHEN and CDR2 SYDVKM. Trimming removed 5 bases from V and 2 bases from J, with 24 bases in between. The CDR3 has 18 amino acids. This chain's CDR3 is CASSPPKVGRKINTEAFF. In DNA, the CDR3 is TGTGCCAGCAGTCCTCCAAAAGTAGGGAGAAAGATTAACACTGAAGCTTTCTTT.

The genes are TRBV4-3 and TRBJ2-3; a possible D gene is TRBD2 (6 bases). The CDR3 runs 15 residues. Germline assignment: CDR1 LGHNA and CDR2 YSLEER. The V gene lost 5 bases and the J gene lost 4 bases, with 16 bases spanning the gap. CDR3: CASSRGGDGADTQYF. The CDR3 bases are TGCGCCAGCAGCAGGGGCGGGGACGGGGCAGATACGCAGTATTTT.

This chain joins TRBV5-6 and TRBJ2-7; perhaps TRBD2 as D (6 bases). Germline CDR1 is SGHDT and CDR2 is YYEEEE. The CDR3 runs 15 residues. V was cut by 4 bases and J by 3 bases, with 17 bases left in between. The chain's CDR3 is CASSRVGGSGYEQYV. The CDR3 coding sequence is TGTGCCAGCAGCAGGGTGGGGGGAAGTGGCTACGAGCAGTACGTC.

This clonotype was observed a handful of times. The chain has TRBV20-1 and TRBJ2-3; D call uncertain. CDR3 length equals 14 residues. Germline CDR1 is DFQATT and CDR2 is SNEGSKA (reference sequence). V was clipped by 3 bases and J by 0 bases, with 10 bases between them. The CDR3, as DNA: TGCAGTGCTAGCGACGATCCTAGCACAGATACGCAGTATTTT. Protein product: CSASDDPSTDTQYF.

This clonotype was detected only a few times. The chain uses TRBV6-2 or TRBV6-3 and TRBJ1-5; D ambiguous. The CDR3 is 13 amino acids. Per the germline V gene, CDR1 is MNHEY and CDR2 is SVGEGT. V was pared by 6 bases and J by 0 bases, with 6 bases between. DNA of the CDR3: TGTGCCAGCAGACTCGATAGCAATCAGCCCCAGCATTTT. Translated: CASRLDSNQPQHF.

This clonotype was seen more than once but under ten times. This chain uses TRBV12-3 or TRBV12-4 with TRBJ2-5; tentatively, D is TRBD1 or TRBD2 (5 bases each). The CDR3 has 14 amino acids. V was shortened by 7 bases and J by 3 bases, with 15 bases between the two germline ends. The CDR3 is CASTPFGTEETQYF. For the CDR3, the DNA is TGTGCCAGCACCCCCTTTGGGACGGAAGAGACCCAGTACTTC.

This clonotype was seen just once. V and J are TRBV5-1 and TRBJ2-1; 7 bases align to TRBD1. This CDR3 is 14 amino acids long. With 4 bases clipped from V and 11 bases from J, the junction kept 12 bases outside the gene matches. Germline V gene data show CDR1 as SGHRS and CDR2 as YFSETQ. The CDR3 is CASSTPEGAGKQFF. In DNA, the CDR3 is TGCGCCAGCAGCACCCCCGAGGGGGCGGGCAAGCAGTTCTTC.

This clonotype was observed a few times. This sequence joins TRBV19 and TRBJ2-3; 11 bases are a match to TRBD1. V dropped 8 bases and J dropped 4; count of bases not matched to a gene: 8. The CDR3 covers 15 residues. From germline, CDR1 is LNHDA and CDR2 SQIVND (reference sequence). CDR3 residues: CASRSGQGVPDTQYF. CDR3 coding DNA: TGTGCCAGTCGATCGGGACAGGGGGTGCCAGATACGCAGTATTTT.

This clonotype has ten or more counts. The rearrangement links TRBV29-1 to TRBJ1-5; D unresolved. V was clipped by 4 bases and J by 2 bases, with 15 bases between them. CDR3 length equals 15 residues. Germline V gene lookup returns CDR1 SQVTM and CDR2 ANQGSEA. CDR3 coding DNA: TGCAGCGTTGCGGACGGTCTAATTGGCAATCAGCCCCAGCATTTT. It yields the protein CSVADGLIGNQPQHF.